These 5 T cell receptor beta chains originate from one sample sequenced in a study of T-cell memory formation after mild COVID-19. TCRdb re-derived calls from the 5' RACE reads in MiXCR, one entry per CDR3 protein. The table records 84,000 or so distinct CDR3 sequences, over 11% of them present only once. The sample consisted of PBMCs or a T cell subset sorted from them (not recorded which). These receptor sequences come from an adult woman who had mild COVID-19 (a few samples of this study predate the infection). Cell type and time point are not known.

This rearrangement joins TRBV11-2 to TRBJ2-1, with 8 bases lining up with TRBD2. The CDR3 sequence is 17 residues long. V lost 4 bases to trimming and J lost 1 base; unmatched junction nucleotides: 9. Germline lookup yields CDR1 SGHAT and CDR2 FQNNGV. The chain's CDR3 is CASSSSGGAPSYNEQFF. CDR3 nucleotide sequence: TGTGCCAGCAGCTCATCGGGAGGGGCACCATCCTACAATGAGCAGTTCTTC.

The CDR3 DNA is TGTGCCAGCAGTTACTCAGGGGCCAACGTCCTGACTTTC. Protein sequence: CASSYSGANVLTF. This chain links TRBV6-5 with TRBJ2-6; no definite D call. The CDR3 has 13 residues. The germline V and J ends were trimmed by 0 bases and 4 bases, with 1 base remaining between them. Germline CDR1 MNHEY, CDR2 SVGAGI.

The V gene is TRBV6-2 or TRBV6-3, the J gene TRBJ2-1, with D possibly called TRBD1 or TRBD2 (6 bases each). The CDR3 has 18 amino acids. CDR1 is MNHEY, CDR2 SVGEGT, per germline. V shed 6 bases and J shed 2 bases, with 23 bases lying between them. The CDR3 sequence is CASRERGTWEIPYNEQFF. The CDR3 nucleotides are TGTGCCAGCAGAGAAAGGGGGACTTGGGAGATCCCCTACAATGAGCAGTTCTTC.

CDR3 residues: CASSYPPDKTQYF. The CDR3 DNA is TGTGCCAGCAGTTACCCCCCCGATAAGACCCAGTACTTC. The chain combines TRBV6-6 with TRBJ2-5; unclear D gene. Germline V lookup: CDR1 MNHNY, CDR2 SVGAGI (reference sequence). This CDR3 spans 13 amino acids. V lost 2 bases and J lost 6, with 10 bases in between.

This clonotype was picked up a small number of times. This chain uses TRBV12-3 or TRBV12-4 with TRBJ1-1, with D possibly matching TRBD1 (6 bases). V lost 2 bases, J lost 3 bases, and 13 bases lay in between. This CDR3 is built from 15 residues. The CDR3 nucleotides read TGTGCCAGCAGTTTAACTGGGAGGGGGGACACTGAAGCTTTCTTT. Its translation is CASSLTGRGDTEAFF.